The TCR beta chain described here comes from a study of vaccination and CD4 T cells after COVID-19. Across the whole study: At a median about 94 days (range 35 to 161) after diagnosis, post-COVID samples were drawn. For post-vaccine samples, collection took place a median about 72 days after dose two, ranging from 14 to 241.

Time point indicated: late sampling 161 to 241 days after vaccination in a few convalescent patients. Dates of positive PCR ran from March to December 2020, before US Alpha, Beta and Delta variants. TCRdb reprocessed the PCR reads via MiXCR and lists one record per CDR3 protein. The data show over 25,000 distinct CDR3 sequences, 50% seen once. Study-wide points: Clonotypes reactive to SARS-CoV-2 had a median that went up from 21 to 38, but not significantly.

As to this clonotype: The antigen is unknown.

The TCR sequence derives from a human donor who had recovered from COVID-19. Specimen: CD4+ T cells from blood, collected about 7 months after SARS-CoV-2 vaccination.

The CDR3 loop reads CASSLGTGARTYNEQFF. The CDR3 coding sequence is TGTGCCAGCAGCTTAGGGACTGGAGCGAGGACCTACAATGAGCAGTTCTTC. This chain joins TRBV7-2 and TRBJ2-1, with TRBD2 as a possible D gene (5 bases). CDR3 length: 17 amino acids. The germline V and J ends were trimmed by 1 base and 2 bases, with 15 bases remaining between them. Germline CDR1 is SGHTA and CDR2 is FQGNSA.